These 25 T cell receptor beta chains originate from one sample sequenced in a study of CD8 T cells in ankylosing spondylitis. TCRdb passed the 5' RACE reads through MiXCR, listing each CDR3 protein once. This repertoire shows 250,000 to 350,000 distinct CDR3 sequences, 20% found once; its top ten account for roughly 8%. Material: blood, either unsorted or a sorted T cell fraction (not recorded which). The receptors derive from a male donor with ankylosing spondylitis or in good health (not recorded which).

This clonotype was seen many times. The V call is TRBV24-1, the J call TRBJ2-1, with D unresolved. CDR3 size: 15 residues. Germline V lookup: CDR1 KGHDR, CDR2 SFDVKD. The V gene lost 0 bases and the J gene lost 4 bases, with 9 bases spanning the gap. CDR3 region: CATSDLYSGYNEQFF. The CDR3 DNA reads as TGTGCCACCAGTGATTTGTATAGTGGTTACAATGAGCAGTTCTTC.

The CDR3 sequence: CSARDDWAKNTGELFF. CDR3 bases: TGCAGTGCTAGAGATGACTGGGCCAAGAACACCGGGGAGCTGTTTTTT. The V gene is TRBV20-1, the J gene TRBJ2-2; D remains ambiguous. V was trimmed by 0 bases and J by 1 base, leaving 12 bases between them. This CDR3 has 16 amino acids. CDR1 DFQATT and CDR2 SNEGSKA come from the germline V gene (reference sequence).

The V call is TRBV20-1, the J call TRBJ1-2; D unclear. The length of the CDR3 is 13 residues. Looked up from germline, CDR1 is DFQATT and CDR2 is SNEGSKA (reference sequence). V gave up 1 base and J gave up 6 bases, with 12 bases separating them. The CDR3 sequence: CSARVGLGDGYTF. The DNA for the CDR3 is TGCAGTGCTAGAGTCGGTCTCGGGGATGGCTACACCTTC.

The chain employs TRBV9 and TRBJ1-6; 7 nucleotides match TRBD1. This CDR3 comprises 15 residues. After removal of 0 bases from V and 7 bases from J, the junction contained 4 bases not matched to a gene. The germline V gene has CDR1 SGDLS and CDR2 YYNGEE. DNA for the CDR3: TGTGCCAGCAGCGTAGAGGGGGCAGAGAATTCACCCCTCCACTTT. This encodes CASSVEGAENSPLHF.

Worth noting for this clonotype: A junction boundary mismatches the germline segment, possibly from a read error. The rearrangement uses TRBV4-1 and TRBJ2-5, with unresolved D. CDR3 size: 15 residues. Per germline, CDR1 MGHRA and CDR2 YSYEKL. Here the CDR3 DNA reads TGCGCCAGCAGTCAAGGTCGGCAGATTCAAGAGACCCAGTACTTC. Its protein is CASSQGRQIQETQYF.

This clonotype turned up a few times. This chain links TRBV5-1 with TRBJ1-4, with 8 bases that match TRBD1. With V trimmed by 2 bases and J by 6 bases, 3 bases remained unmatched. Per the germline V gene, CDR1 is SGHRS and CDR2 is YFSETQ. This CDR3 region has 14 residues. The CDR3 sequence: CASSFGQGHEKLFF. The CDR3, as DNA: TGCGCCAGCAGCTTTGGACAGGGACATGAAAAACTGTTTTTT.

This clonotype was observed at least ten times. This sequence joins TRBV27 and TRBJ2-7; D possibly corresponds to TRBD1 (6 bases). Germline assignment: CDR1 MNHEY and CDR2 SMNVEV (reference sequence). This CDR3 has 10 amino acids. CDR3: CASSLRQGCV. The DNA of the CDR3 is TGTGCCAGCAGTTTGAGGCAGGGGTGCGTC.

J is TRBJ1-1 and V is TRBV28; no firm D call. The CDR3 extends over 12 amino acids. CDR1 MDHEN and CDR2 SYDVKM come from the germline V gene. V was shortened by 7 bases and J by 10 bases, with 16 bases between the two germline ends. CDR3 sequence: CASKLLGRGAFF. CDR3 nucleotide sequence: TGTGCCAGCAAACTATTAGGCCGAGGAGCTTTCTTT.

This clonotype was observed a handful of times. The chain links TRBV10-3 to TRBJ1-2; D is unresolved. V lost 6 bases and J lost 4, with 12 bases in between. The CDR3 is 13 amino acids. Germline CDR1 is ENHRY and CDR2 is SYGVKD. The CDR3, as DNA: TGTGCCATCAGCGAAAGGACGGGCTATGGCTACACCTTC. Encoded protein: CAISERTGYGYTF.

In its sample, this clonotype was seen many times. The rearrangement links TRBV12-3 or TRBV12-4 to TRBJ1-2; possible D gene TRBD1, 6 bases. Deletions cut 6 bases from V and 2 bases from J, with 10 bases between. The CDR3 is 13 amino acids. The DNA of the CDR3 is TGTGCCAGCAGCCCGGACAGAAACTATGGCTACACCTTC. Translating it yields CASSPDRNYGYTF.

This clonotype showed up just a few times. CDR3 sequence reads: CASSKCRDPRLKQFF. CDR3 nucleotides: TGTGCCAGCAGCAAATGCCGGGACCCCCGTTTGAAGCAGTTCTTC. The V and J genes are TRBV21-1 and TRBJ2-1; the D call TRBD1 from the table was never checked on the DNA. TRBV21-1 is labeled a pseudogene. The CDR3 extends over 15 amino acids.

In this sample, this clonotype turned up many times. The V gene is TRBV29-1, the J gene TRBJ2-5; TRBD1 matches at 7 bases. With 6 bases clipped from V and 1 base from J, the junction kept 8 bases outside the gene matches. This CDR3 has 14 amino acids. Germline V gene lookup returns CDR1 SQVTM and CDR2 ANQGSEA. The CDR3 DNA sequence: TGCAGCGTAGACAGGACAGGATTCCAAGAGACCCAGTACTTC. Encoded protein: CSVDRTGFQETQYF.

This chain connects TRBV28 to TRBJ2-7; D not certain. CDR3 length: 14 residues. Germline CDR1 is MDHEN and CDR2 is SYDVKM. V lost 8 bases and J 3 bases, leaving 17 bases between the germline ends. CDR3 loop: CASASALEFYEQYV. CDR3 sequence (DNA): TGTGCCAGCGCCTCGGCTCTAGAGTTCTACGAGCAGTACGTC.

The chain couples TRBV29-1 to TRBJ2-2; maybe TRBD1 (6 bases). Trimming took off 5 bases at V and 5 bases at J, with 9 bases between the two ends. Germline V gene lookup returns CDR1 SQVTM and CDR2 ANQGSEA. The CDR3 totals 12 residues. In DNA, the CDR3 is TGCAGCGTTTCAGGGGAGACCGGGGAGCTGTTTTTT. This encodes CSVSGETGELFF.

This clonotype showed up just a few times. The chain has TRBV6-5 and TRBJ2-5; D is undetermined. From germline, CDR1 is MNHEY and CDR2 SVGAGI. The CDR3 extends over 15 amino acids. The V and J ends lost 0 bases and 5 bases respectively, with 13 bases between them. CDR3 sequence reads: CASSYSMGARETQYF. CDR3 DNA sequence: TGTGCCAGCAGTTACTCGATGGGCGCCCGTGAGACCCAGTACTTC.

A few counts support this clonotype. The rearrangement uses TRBV12-3 or TRBV12-4 and TRBJ1-6; 7 bases fit TRBD1. The CDR3 consists of 13 residues. Trimming at V came to 3 bases and at J to 8 bases, leaving 1 base not matched to a gene. CDR3 residues: CASSLGQYSPLHF. CDR3 nucleotide sequence: TGTGCCAGCAGTTTGGGACAGTATTCACCCCTCCACTTT.

This clonotype was seen a handful of times. The chain joins TRBV7-8 to TRBJ2-2, with 14 bases that match TRBD2. The J segment lost 6 bases and the V segment lost 3 bases, leaving 9 bases of the junction unmatched. CDR1 is SGHVS, CDR2 FQNEAQ, per germline. The CDR3 has 18 amino acids. Here the CDR3 reads CASSFSGLAGALPGELFF. The DNA for the CDR3 is TGTGCCAGCAGCTTTTCGGGACTAGCGGGAGCACTGCCCGGGGAGCTGTTTTTT. Using reference TRBV7-8 and TRBJ2-2 for the parts outside the CDR3, the full variable domain is GAGVSQSPRYKVAKRGQDVALRCDPISGHVSLFWYQQALGQGPEFLTYFQNEAQLDKSGLPSDRFFAERPEGSVSTLKIQRTQQEDSAVYLCASSFSGLAGALPGELFFGEGSRLTVL.

The chain carries TRBV9 and TRBJ2-1, with 9 bases aligning to TRBD2. The CDR3 spans 15 residues. Unmatched junction bases numbered 6, after V lost 0 bases and J lost 8 bases. Germline V lookup: CDR1 SGDLS, CDR2 YYNGEE. DNA of the CDR3: TGTGCCAGCAGCGTAGGTAGCGGGAGTCTCTATGAGCAGTTCTTC. Residues: CASSVGSGSLYEQFF.

This clonotype appeared a few times. The chain carries TRBV6-4 and TRBJ2-3; a weak D match, TRBD2 (5 bases). Germline V gene lookup returns CDR1 MRHNA and CDR2 SNTAGT. The CDR3 has 14 amino acids. V was pared by 2 bases and J by 2 bases, with 8 bases between. CDR3 sequence: CASSDGRHTDTQYF. The CDR3 nucleotides read TGTGCCAGCAGTGACGGGAGACACACAGATACGCAGTATTTT.

This clonotype appeared a few times. The gene calls are TRBV12-3 or TRBV12-4 and TRBJ2-6; D is perhaps TRBD1 (5 bases). V gave up 2 bases and J gave up 0 bases, with 8 bases separating them. This CDR3 is built from 16 residues. CDR3 amino acids: CASSLHRTSGANVLTF. The DNA for the CDR3 is TGTGCCAGCAGTTTACACAGGACCTCTGGGGCCAACGTCCTGACTTTC.

The V gene is TRBV7-8, the J gene TRBJ2-7; 8 bases line up with TRBD2. V was pared by 5 bases and J by 5 bases, with 8 bases of the junction left unmatched. CDR3 size: 14 residues. In germline, CDR1 is SGHVS, CDR2 FQNEAQ. The CDR3 is CASSPRTSSHEQYV. Written as DNA, the CDR3 is TGTGCCAGCAGCCCTCGGACTAGCAGCCACGAGCAGTACGTC.

This clonotype has more than one count but fewer than ten. This chain joins TRBV5-1 and TRBJ2-1; a possible D gene is TRBD2 (5 bases). Deletions cut 3 bases from V and 0 bases from J, with 10 bases between. The CDR3 consists of 15 residues. CDR1 is SGHRS, CDR2 YFSETQ, per germline. CDR3 loop: CASSSDGGSYNEQFF. In nucleotides, the CDR3 is TGCGCCAGCAGCTCCGACGGAGGCTCCTACAATGAGCAGTTCTTC.

J is TRBJ2-1 and V is TRBV12-3 or TRBV12-4; D is ambiguous. V was pared by 6 bases and J by 3 bases, with 12 bases between. This CDR3 is built from 14 residues. Here the CDR3 reads CASRPLGYYNEQFF. For the CDR3, the DNA is TGTGCCAGCAGGCCCTTGGGGTACTACAATGAGCAGTTCTTC.

This clonotype has ten or more counts. The genes are TRBV4-2 and TRBJ1-3, with D possibly TRBD1 on 6 matching bases. V lost 4 bases to trimming and J lost 0 bases, with 13 bases between them. Germline V lookup: CDR1 LGHNA, CDR2 YNFKEQ. The CDR3 has 16 residues. The CDR3 bases are TGTGCCAGCAGCCGACCTACAGGGACCTCTGGAAACACCATATATTTT. It specifies CASSRPTGTSGNTIYF.

This clonotype was counted ten times or more. The chain couples TRBV4-2 to TRBJ2-3; 11 positions match TRBD2. Germline V gene lookup returns CDR1 LGHNA and CDR2 YNFKEQ. The CDR3 totals 17 residues. The V segment lost 2 bases and the J segment 4 bases; nucleotides outside the gene matches: 8. CDR3 coding DNA: TGTGCCAGCAGCCAAAGTATAGCGGGAGGGGTGGCAGATACGCAGTATTTT. Its translation: CASSQSIAGGVADTQYF.